Here is one T cell receptor beta chain with its context. Measured with immunoSEQ multiplex PCR; TCRdb has only the in-frame clones, and not every one. Seen here are about 180,000 clones, approximately 80% observed once, and the top ten hold roughly 14%. These data are taken from a study of blood T cell repertoires in COVID-19. Exposed enrollees encountered a COVID-19 case at some point within 2 weeks before study entry. The length of the CDR3 is 15 residues. The germline gives CDR1 SGHVS, CDR2 FQNEAQ. V dropped 2 bases and J dropped 6; count of bases not matched to a gene: 7. The source material was PBMCs or T cells enriched from blood (not recorded which). The rearrangement uses TRBV7-8 and TRBJ2-3; 8 bases are a match to TRBD1. The receptor was isolated from a man between 60 and 70 years old who had been exposed to COVID-19. The CDR3: CASSLRTGRGDTQYF. DNA of the CDR3: TGTGCCAGCAGCTTACGGACAGGGAGAGGGGATACGCAGTATTTT.